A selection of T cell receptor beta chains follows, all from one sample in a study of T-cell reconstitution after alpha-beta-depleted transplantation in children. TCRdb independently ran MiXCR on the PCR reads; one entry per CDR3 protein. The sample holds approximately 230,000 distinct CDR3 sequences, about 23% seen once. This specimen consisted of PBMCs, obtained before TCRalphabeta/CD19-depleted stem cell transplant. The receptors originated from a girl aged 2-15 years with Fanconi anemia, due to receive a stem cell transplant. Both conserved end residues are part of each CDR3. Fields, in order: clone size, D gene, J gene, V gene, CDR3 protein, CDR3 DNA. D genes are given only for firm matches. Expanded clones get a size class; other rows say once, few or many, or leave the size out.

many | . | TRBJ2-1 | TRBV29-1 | CTSLGPSKGGEQFF | TGCACTTCTTTGGGGCCGTCTAAGGGTGGTGAGCAGTTCTTC
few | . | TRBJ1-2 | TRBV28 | CASSLQGLPNYGYTF | TGTGCCAGCAGTTTACAGGGGTTGCCCAACTATGGCTACACCTTC
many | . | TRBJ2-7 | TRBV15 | CATSRSGLPYEQYF | TGTGCCACCAGCAGGTCCGGACTACCATACGAGCAGTACTTC
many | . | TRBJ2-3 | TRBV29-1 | CSVFLTTGRSTDTQYF | TGCAGCGTTTTCTTGACGACTGGCAGAAGCACAGATACGCAGTATTTT
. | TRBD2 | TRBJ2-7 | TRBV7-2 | CASSFSGGADEQYF | TGTGCCAGCAGCTTTAGCGGGGGGGCCGACGAGCAGTACTTC
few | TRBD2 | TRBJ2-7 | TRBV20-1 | CSAKPGLAASYEQYF | TGCAGTGCAAAACCCGGACTAGCGGCATCCTACGAGCAGTACTTC
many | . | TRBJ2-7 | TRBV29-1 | CSVDSGESYEQYF | TGCAGCGTTGACTCCGGGGAAAGCTACGAGCAGTACTTC
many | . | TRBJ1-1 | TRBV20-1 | CSATLANRGPSTEAFF | TGCAGTGCCACCCTTGCGAATCGGGGGCCGAGCACTGAAGCTTTCTTT
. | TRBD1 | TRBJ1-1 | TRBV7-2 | CASSPRQGVYDTEAFF | TGTGCCAGCAGCCCCCGACAGGGGGTATATGACACTGAAGCTTTCTTT
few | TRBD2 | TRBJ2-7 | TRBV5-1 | CATLSRSGRGSYEQYF | TGCGCCACCCTCAGCAGGAGCGGGAGGGGCTCCTACGAGCAGTACTTC
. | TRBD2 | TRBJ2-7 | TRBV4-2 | CASSQDHIAGGLYF | TGTGCCAGCAGCCAAGATCATATAGCGGGAGGTCTGTACTTC
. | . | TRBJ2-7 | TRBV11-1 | CASSSPRTGPYEQYF | TGTGCCAGCAGCTCTCCTAGGACGGGCCCCTACGAGCAGTACTTC
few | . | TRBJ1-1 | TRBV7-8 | CASSPTGGADTEAFF | TGTGCCAGCAGCCCCACGGGTGGGGCGGACACTGAAGCTTTCTTT
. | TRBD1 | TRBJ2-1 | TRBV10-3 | CAISDLGQGQFF | TGTGCCATCAGTGACCTGGGACAGGGACAGTTCTTC
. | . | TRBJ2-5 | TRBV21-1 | CASRRGETQYF | TGTGCCAGCAGGAGAGGGGAGACCCAGTACTTC
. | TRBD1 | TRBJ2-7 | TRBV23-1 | CASSQGPRDREGYYEQYF | TGCGCCAGCAGTCAAGGACCCCGGGACAGGGAGGGATATTACGAGCAGTACTTC
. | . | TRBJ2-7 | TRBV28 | CASSFDEQYF | TGTGCCAGCAGTTTCGATGAGCAGTACTTC
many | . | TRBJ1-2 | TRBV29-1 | CSVDWGGGYTF | TGCAGCGTTGATTGGGGTGGTGGCTACACCTTC
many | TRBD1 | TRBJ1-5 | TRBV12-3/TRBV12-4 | CASSLEDRGQPQHF | TGTGCCAGCAGTTTAGAGGACAGGGGTCAGCCCCAGCATTTT
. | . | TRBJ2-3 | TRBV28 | CASMEGGTDTQYF | TGTGCCAGCATGGAGGGGGGCACAGATACGCAGTATTTT
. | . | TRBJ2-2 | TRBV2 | CASRTLRAGELFF | TGTGCCAGCAGGACCCTTAGAGCAGGGGAGCTGTTTTTT
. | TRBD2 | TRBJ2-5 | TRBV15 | CATSLWRGETQYF | TGTGCCACCAGCCTTTGGCGGGGGGAGACCCAGTACTTC
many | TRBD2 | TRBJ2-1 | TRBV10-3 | CAISRLAGGKLNEQFF | TGTGCCATCAGCCGACTAGCGGGGGGGAAACTTAATGAGCAGTTCTTC
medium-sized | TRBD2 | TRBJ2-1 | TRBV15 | CATSREIGTSGRADEQFF | TGTGCCACCAGCAGAGAGATAGGGACTAGCGGGAGGGCCGATGAGCAGTTCTTC
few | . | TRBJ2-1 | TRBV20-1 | CSASNSRDTREQFF | TGCAGTGCTAGCAATAGCAGGGACACTCGTGAGCAGTTCTTC
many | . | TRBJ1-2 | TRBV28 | CASRVLSYGYTF | TGTGCCAGCAGGGTGTTGAGCTATGGCTACACCTTC
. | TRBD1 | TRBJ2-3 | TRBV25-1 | CASSADPGQGLDTQYF | TGTGCCAGCAGTGCCGACCCGGGACAGGGGCTAGATACGCAGTATTTT
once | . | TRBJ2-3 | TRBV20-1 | CSARDWKGGTDTQYF | TGCAGTGCTAGAGATTGGAAAGGGGGCACAGATACGCAGTATTTT
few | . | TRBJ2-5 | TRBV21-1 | CASSKAGSLYQETQYF | TGTGCCAGCAGCAAAGCAGGGAGCCTCTACCAAGAGACCCAGTACTTC
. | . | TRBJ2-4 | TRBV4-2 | CASSPGIKNIQYF | TGTGCCAGCAGCCCGGGGATCAAAAACATTCAGTACTTC
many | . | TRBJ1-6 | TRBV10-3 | CAISETNSPLHF | TGTGCCATCAGTGAAACCAATTCACCCCTCCACTTT